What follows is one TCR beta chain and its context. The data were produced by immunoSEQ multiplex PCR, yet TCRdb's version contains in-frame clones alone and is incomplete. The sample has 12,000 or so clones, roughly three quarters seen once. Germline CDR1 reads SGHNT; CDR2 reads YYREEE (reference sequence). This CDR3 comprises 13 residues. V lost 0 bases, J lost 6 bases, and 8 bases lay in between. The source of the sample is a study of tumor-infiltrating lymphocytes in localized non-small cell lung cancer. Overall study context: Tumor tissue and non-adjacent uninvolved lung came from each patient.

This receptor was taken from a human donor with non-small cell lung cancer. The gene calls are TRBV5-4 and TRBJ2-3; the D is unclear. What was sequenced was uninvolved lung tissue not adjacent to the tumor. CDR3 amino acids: CASSLDRQDTQYF. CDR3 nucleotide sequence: TGTGCCAGCAGCTTGGATCGGCAGGATACGCAGTATTTT.